What follows are 32 T cell receptor beta chains derived from one specimen sequenced in a study of T cell clonotyping in hematopoietic cell transplantation. Libraries were prepared by immunoSEQ multiplex PCR; TCRdb keeps only in-frame clonotypes and omits some of them. Among approximately 15,000 clones listed, approximately 81% were seen once. Material: PBMCs, obtained 100 days after allogeneic stem cell transplant. The receptor source for this set is a male patient between 55 and 70 years old who had an allogeneic stem cell transplant from a related donor, so the T cells may come from the graft donor. Some clones in this sample may be carry-over from other donors' samples.

The V call is TRBV5-1, the J call TRBJ2-2; D ambiguous. Germline V gene sequence: CDR1 SGHRS, CDR2 YFSETQ. The CDR3 has 15 residues. The V gene lost 4 bases and the J gene lost 0 bases, with 10 bases spanning the gap. Here the CDR3 DNA reads TGCGCCAGCAGCACCGGGTTCGCGAACACCGGGGAGCTGTTTTTT. Its translation is CASSTGFANTGELFF.

This chain uses TRBV30 with TRBJ1-1; no definite D call. Looked up from germline, CDR1 is GTSNPN and CDR2 is SVGIG (reference sequence). The CDR3 spans 13 residues. Trimming removed 4 bases at V and 0 bases at J, with 9 bases between. The CDR3 loop is CAWKRPVNTEAFF. The CDR3 coding sequence is TGTGCCTGGAAACGGCCAGTGAACACTGAAGCTTTCTTT.

The CDR3 spells CASSLVGADTQYF. CDR3 DNA: TGTGCCAGCAGCTTGGTTGGGGCAGATACGCAGTATTTT. The V and J genes are TRBV5-6 and TRBJ2-3; D is uncertain. In germline, CDR1 is SGHDT, CDR2 YYEEEE. With 0 bases removed from V and 4 bases from J, the gap between germline ends came to 6 bases. CDR3 length: 13 amino acids.

CDR3 loop: CASSLGVVSTGELFF. The CDR3 region has the DNA TGTGCCAGCAGCTTAGGGGTGGTTAGCACCGGGGAGCTGTTTTTT. This chain joins TRBV7-6 and TRBJ2-2; D gene uncertain. CDR1 SGHVS and CDR2 FNYEAQ come from the germline V gene. V lost 1 base and J lost 4, with 10 bases in between. The length of the CDR3 is 15 residues.

V is TRBV15 and J is TRBJ1-2; D is uncertain. Germline CDR1 LNHNV, CDR2 YYDKDF (reference sequence). V dropped 5 bases and J dropped 7 bases, with 17 bases sitting between them. The CDR3 contains 14 residues. CDR3 loop: CATSLQPESAGYTF. CDR3 DNA: TGTGCCACCAGCCTACAGCCTGAAAGCGCTGGCTACACCTTC.

On this clone: Other DNA sequences within the sample encode an identical CDR3. This rearrangement joins TRBV29-1 to TRBJ1-1; D is ambiguous. The CDR3 length is 12 residues. V lost 7 bases and J 5 bases, leaving 14 bases between the germline ends. In germline, CDR1 is SQVTM, CDR2 ANQGSEA. The CDR3: CSAPLQGTEAFF. The CDR3 DNA follows: TGCAGCGCCCCACTCCAAGGGACTGAAGCTTTCTTT.

The chain joins TRBV2 to TRBJ1-1; no reliable D call. Germline values: CDR1 SNHLY, CDR2 FYNNEI. The V end was cut by 6 bases, the J end by 2 bases, with 7 bases between. The CDR3 sequence is 12 residues long. The CDR3 sequence is CASRLDNTEAFF. DNA of the CDR3: TGTGCCAGCAGACTAGACAACACTGAAGCTTTCTTT.

The V and J genes are TRBV11-2 and TRBJ2-7; 7 nucleotides agree with TRBD1. CDR3 size: 15 residues. The ends lost 0 bases at V and 3 bases at J; junction bases unmatched: 5. Germline loops: CDR1 SGHAT, CDR2 FQNNGV. The CDR3 sequence is CASSLEGQPYYEQYF. In DNA, the CDR3 is TGTGCCAGCAGCTTAGAGGGACAGCCCTACTACGAGCAGTACTTC.

The V and J genes are TRBV19 and TRBJ2-6, with 7 bases aligning to TRBD1. CDR3 size: 15 residues. The junction had 4 bases not matched to a gene; V was cut back by 6 bases and J by 2 bases. Germline V lookup: CDR1 LNHDA, CDR2 SQIVND (reference sequence). The CDR3 sequence is CASSSDRAGANVLTF. Written as DNA, the CDR3 is TGTGCCAGTAGCAGCGACAGGGCTGGGGCCAACGTCCTGACTTTC.

The chain combines TRBV7-6 with TRBJ1-2; TRBD1 matches at 11 bases. CDR1 and CDR2 (germline): SGHVS, FNYEAQ. Trimming took 5 bases from V and 8 from J; bases not matched to a gene: 7. The CDR3 has 14 residues. The CDR3 is CASSPGQGGHGYTF. CDR3 sequence (DNA): TGTGCCAGCAGCCCGGGACAGGGGGGGCACGGCTACACCTTC.

This chain links TRBV5-4 with TRBJ2-7; a possible D gene is TRBD2 (7 bases). The V and J ends lost 4 bases and 5 bases respectively, with 16 bases between them. From germline, CDR1 is SGHNT and CDR2 YYREEE (reference sequence). The CDR3 is made up of 14 amino acids. CDR3 sequence (DNA): TGTGCCAGCAGCCCCGGGGGGCCGGGGGACGAGCAGTACTTC. Translating it yields CASSPGGPGDEQYF.

The chain recombines TRBV5-1 with TRBJ2-7; 9 bases are a match to TRBD1. V shed 4 bases, J shed 1 base, and the junction held 9 bases outside the gene matches. This CDR3 has 16 amino acids. Germline values: CDR1 SGHRS, CDR2 YFSETQ. The CDR3, as DNA: TGCGCCAGCAGCCCGAAACAGGGGGCAACTTCCTACGAGCAGTACTTC. Protein product: CASSPKQGATSYEQYF.

This rearrangement joins TRBV7-2 to TRBJ1-2, with 7 bases lining up with TRBD1. Unmatched junction bases numbered 9, after V lost 1 base and J lost 4 bases. The CDR3 sequence is 16 residues long. Germline CDR1 is SGHTA and CDR2 is FQGNSA. CDR3 sequence reads: CASSLGGTETGYGYTF. The CDR3, as DNA: TGTGCCAGCAGCTTAGGGGGGACAGAAACGGGCTATGGCTACACCTTC.

This CDR3 reads CASSFERGARNSPLHF. The CDR3 bases are TGTGCCAGCAGCTTTGAGAGGGGCGCAAGAAATTCACCCCTCCACTTT. The V and J genes are TRBV5-8 and TRBJ1-6; D might be TRBD1 (5 bases). The CDR3 covers 16 residues. Germline CDR1 and CDR2: SGHTS and YDEGEE. V was pared by 2 bases and J by 7 bases, with 16 bases between. The complete variable domain, with remaining parts taken from reference TRBV5-8 and TRBJ1-6, reads EAGVTQSPTHLIKTRGQQATLRCSPISGHTSVYWYQQALGLGLQFLLWYDEGEERNRGNFPPRFSGRQFPNYSSELNVNALELEDSALYLCASSFERGARNSPLHFGNGTRLTVT.

V usage is TRBV4-3 and J usage is TRBJ2-1, with 11 bases matching TRBD2. Unmatched junction bases numbered 1, after V lost 3 bases and J lost 3 bases. Per the germline V gene, CDR1 is LGHNA and CDR2 is YSLEER. This CDR3 has 15 amino acids. The CDR3 coding sequence is TGCGCCAGCAGCCAGACTAGCGGGGACTACAATGAGCAGTTCTTC. Encoded protein: CASSQTSGDYNEQFF.

The rearrangement links TRBV4-2 to TRBJ1-5; D is undetermined. Per germline, CDR1 LGHNA and CDR2 YNFKEQ. The ends were cut back, 0 bases at V and 1 base at J, with 4 bases in the middle. The CDR3 runs 14 residues. CDR3 region: CASSQEGSNQPQHF. The CDR3 nucleotides are TGTGCCAGCAGCCAAGAAGGCAGCAATCAGCCCCAGCATTTT.

The genes are TRBV7-2 and TRBJ2-4; 7 nucleotides match TRBD1. The length of the CDR3 is 17 residues. Trimming took 1 base from V and 2 from J; bases not matched to a gene: 8. CDR1 and CDR2 from the germline V gene are SGHTA and FQGNSA. The CDR3 loop reads CASSLERQGITKNIQYF. In DNA, the CDR3 is TGTGCCAGCAGCTTAGAAAGACAGGGAATAACCAAAAACATTCAGTACTTC.

V and J are TRBV29-1 and TRBJ1-4, with 7 nucleotides matching TRBD1. V was clipped by 2 bases and J by 8 bases; unmatched bases: 8. The V gene's germline CDR1 is SQVTM and CDR2 ANQGSEA. The CDR3 extends over 14 amino acids. The CDR3 here is CSVELTGIKEKLFF. As DNA, the CDR3 is TGCAGCGTTGAATTGACAGGGATAAAGGAAAAACTGTTTTTT.

CDR3 loop: CASSQGVEEGRAGELFF. DNA of the CDR3: TGCGCCAGCAGCCAAGGAGTGGAGGAGGGACGGGCCGGGGAGCTGTTTTTT. This chain connects TRBV4-3 to TRBJ2-2; TRBD2 might be the D (6 bases). Trimming shortened V by 1 base and J by 6 bases, and 18 bases separated the two germline ends. CDR3 size: 17 residues. The V gene's germline CDR1 is LGHNA and CDR2 YSLEER.

The CDR3 DNA reads as TGCGCCAGCAGCTTGGTCTTAGCGGGGGGAGATACGCAGTATTTT. It specifies CASSLVLAGGDTQYF. The V call is TRBV5-1, the J call TRBJ2-3; 10 bases line up with TRBD2. The CDR3 loop spans 15 amino acids. Trimming at V came to 0 bases and at J to 5 bases, leaving 3 bases not matched to a gene. Germline V CDR1 and CDR2: SGHRS, YFSETQ.

The gene calls are TRBV4-1 and TRBJ2-7; perhaps TRBD1 as D (6 bases). Per the germline V gene, CDR1 is MGHRA and CDR2 is YSYEKL. The CDR3 loop spans 13 amino acids. Trimming took 0 bases from V and 12 from J, leaving 15 bases between them. This CDR3 reads CASSQEIWQGRYF. In nucleotides, the CDR3 is TGCGCCAGCAGCCAAGAAATTTGGCAGGGGCGGTACTTC.

The rearrangement links TRBV2 to TRBJ1-6, with a tentative D call TRBD1 (5 bases). The CDR3 contains 15 residues. Germline assignment: CDR1 SNHLY and CDR2 FYNNEI. V gave up 6 bases and J gave up 6 bases, with 15 bases separating them. Here the CDR3 reads CASSRDLLSNSPLHF. The CDR3 nucleotides are TGTGCCAGCAGCAGGGACCTTTTGAGTAATTCACCCCTCCACTTT.

The rearrangement uses TRBV9 and TRBJ1-2; 7 nucleotides align to TRBD1. V lost 7 bases to trimming and J lost 3 bases; unmatched junction nucleotides: 9. Germline lookup yields CDR1 SGDLS and CDR2 YYNGEE. The CDR3 covers 14 residues. The CDR3 DNA is TGTGCCAGCTCGCGAGAGGGACAGTACTATGGCTACACCTTC. Amino acids: CASSREGQYYGYTF.

The chain uses TRBV29-1 and TRBJ1-6; possibly TRBD1 for D (6 bases). The CDR3 length is 14 residues. Trimming stripped 4 bases from V and 1 base from J, with 8 bases between. Germline assignment: CDR1 SQVTM and CDR2 ANQGSEA. DNA for the CDR3: TGCAGCGTTGCGACAGGATCCTATAATTCACCCCTCCACTTT. It specifies CSVATGSYNSPLHF.

The chain links TRBV5-6 to TRBJ1-1; 9 nucleotides line up with TRBD1. The V segment lost 6 bases and the J segment 11 bases; nucleotides outside the gene matches: 11. There are 13 residues in the CDR3. Germline V lookup: CDR1 SGHDT, CDR2 YYEEEE. This CDR3 is CASIAGTGNDAFF. CDR3 DNA: TGTGCCAGCATAGCCGGGACAGGGAACGATGCTTTCTTT.

The chain recombines TRBV18 with TRBJ2-7; 9 bases map to TRBD1. Germline CDR1 is KGHSH and CDR2 is LQKENI. Trimming cost V 1 base and J 1 base; bases outside gene matches: 5. The CDR3 extends over 16 amino acids. CDR3 sequence (DNA): TGTGCCAGCTCACCACGAGGACAGGGGATATCCTACGAGCAGTACTTC. Amino acid sequence: CASSPRGQGISYEQYF.

This rearrangement joins TRBV5-6 to TRBJ1-4; D possibly corresponds to TRBD1 (5 bases). The V end lost 4 bases, the J end lost 0 bases, and 13 bases lay between the germline ends. This CDR3 is built from 16 residues. Germline-derived CDR1 and CDR2 are SGHDT and YYEEEE. Here the CDR3 reads CASSTTMTATNEKLFF. CDR3 DNA sequence: TGTGCCAGCAGCACAACAATGACAGCAACTAATGAAAAACTGTTTTTT.

V gene TRBV10-1 combines with J gene TRBJ1-1, with D possibly matching TRBD1 (5 bases). The CDR3 covers 14 residues. In germline, CDR1 is WNHNN, CDR2 SYGVQD (reference sequence). V dropped 5 bases and J dropped 5 bases, with 15 bases sitting between them. Here the CDR3 reads CASSPTGGGTEAFF. In nucleotides, the CDR3 is TGCGCCAGCAGTCCCACTGGGGGGGGGACTGAAGCTTTCTTT.

V is TRBV4-3 and J is TRBJ1-2; D unresolved. Trimming took 0 bases from V and 5 from J, leaving 13 bases between them. The CDR3 is 15 residues long. CDR1 is LGHNA, CDR2 YSLEER, per germline. The DNA of the CDR3 is TGCGCCAGCAGCCAAGATATCAGGCAGCGATATGGCTACACCTTC. Translated: CASSQDIRQRYGYTF.

The gene calls are TRBV14 and TRBJ2-5; 8 bases agree with TRBD1. Germline CDR1 reads SGHDN; CDR2 reads FVKESK. The CDR3 is 17 residues long. V was pared by 2 bases and J by 5 bases, with 13 bases of the junction left unmatched. The CDR3 is CASSQPTGGRGPETQYF. The CDR3 nucleotides read TGTGCCAGCAGCCAACCCACCGGGGGCAGGGGGCCGGAGACCCAGTACTTC.

The gene calls are TRBV4-3 and TRBJ1-6; TRBD1 matches 8 bases. CDR1 and CDR2 (germline): LGHNA, YSLEER. The CDR3 is 15 amino acids. The V and J ends lost 0 bases and 10 bases, in that order; junction bases with no gene match: 5. CDR3 DNA sequence: TGCGCCAGCAGCCAAGATGGGACAGGTGGATCACCCCTCCACTTT. Protein product: CASSQDGTGGSPLHF.

This clone was recorded once. This sequence joins TRBV13 and TRBJ2-7, with D maybe TRBD2 (5 bases). The CDR3 runs to 15 residues. Germline V gives CDR1 PRHDT, CDR2 FYEKMQ (reference sequence). Trimming stripped 4 bases from V and 2 bases from J, with 15 bases between. CDR3 DNA: TGTGCCAGCAGCTCCCCGGAGGATCGGGCCTACGAGCAGTACTTC. Protein product: CASSSPEDRAYEQYF.